This TCR beta chain was profiled in a study of T cell clonotyping in hematopoietic cell transplantation. As to time point: recipient sample about 28 days before transplant, after cytoreduction. Recipients were bled about 28 days pretransplant and at posttransplant days 30, 100, 180. Profiled with immunoSEQ multiplex PCR; TCRdb holds only in-frame clones, not every one. The table lists about 27,000 clones, about 70% of them singletons. The CDR3 covers 13 residues. V was pared by 0 bases and J by 5 bases, with 8 bases between. Germline V lookup: CDR1 SGHNT, CDR2 YYREEE (reference sequence). Sample: peripheral blood mononuclear cells, taken before stem cell transplant. The sequence came from a man over 45 with myelodysplastic syndrome. Some clones in this sample may be carry-over from other donors' samples. The rearrangement joins TRBV5-4 to TRBJ1-2; D is unclear. The CDR3 region has the DNA TGTGCCAGCAGCTTGGACGGAACATATGGCTACACCTTC. It is translated as CASSLDGTYGYTF.